The rows below give T cell receptor beta chains drawn from one sample of a study of CD8 T cells in ankylosing spondylitis. MiXCR, run by TCRdb on the 5' RACE reads, gives a single entry per CDR3 protein. The table records 250,000 to 350,000 distinct CDR3 sequences, 15% to 20% of them present only once. Source material: blood, either unsorted or a sorted T cell fraction (not recorded which). These TCRs come from a male donor with ankylosing spondylitis or in good health (not recorded which). Both conserved end residues are part of each CDR3.

V | CDR3
TRBV20-1 | CSAQIPQETQYF
TRBV11-2 | CASSLQLAGNNEQFF
TRBV5-1 | CASSRPGGDTQYF
TRBV9 | CASSVALDPGNTIYF
TRBV21-1 | CASSPEKIFLVTNEKLFF
TRBV5-1 | CASSTTANTGELFF
TRBV29-1 | CSVGDRGRETQYF
TRBV7-6 | CASSLMASGVIDTQYF
TRBV28 | CASSLGTYGYTF
TRBV7-2 | CASSRSPRDTDTQYF
TRBV12-3/TRBV12-4 | CASRALRGVGSGAEAFF
TRBV12-3/TRBV12-4 | CASSTRWETQYF
TRBV6-1 | CASSPTQAGVGYTF
TRBV11-2 | CASSLTGWRETQYF
TRBV20-1 | CSAEGLTDTQYF
TRBV12-3/TRBV12-4 | CASSFAGGRQPQHF
TRBV2 | CASSVSSATYNEQFF
TRBV20-1 | CSAYDSYNEQFF
TRBV12-3/TRBV12-4 | CASRRGLAGWEQFF
TRBV7-9 | CASSQDGFEAFF
TRBV29-1 | CSVGQGRETQYF
TRBV5-1 | CASSFGAGQFF
TRBV10-3 | CASRDRENGYTF
TRBV19 | CASSIDQGPGTEAFF
TRBV12-3/TRBV12-4 | CASSSVDRLQHF
TRBV6-2/TRBV6-3 | CVSSYARTRAGGGYEQFF
TRBV29-1 | CSVEEGGEIQYF
TRBV6-1 | CAYGTKYQPQHF
TRBV28 | CASSLKGYGYTF
TRBV7-9 | CASGVTVTAFF
TRBV12-3/TRBV12-4 | CASSQTGFQPQHF
TRBV20-1 | CSARATPSDSYNEQFF
TRBV15 | CATSISQGVGQPQHF
TRBV12-3/TRBV12-4 | CASSSGRGGTGELFF
TRBV25-1 | CASSEFTGGEKLFF
TRBV5-8 | CASSHMPTDTQYF
TRBV4-2 | CASSQSDTDNEQFF
TRBV20-1 | CSASADARYNEQFF
TRBV7-9 | CACPSASGSSTDTQYF
TRBV20-1 | CSARRGDGEQFF
TRBV15 | CATSALGTETQYF
TRBV29-1 | CSVGVWGNEAFF
TRBV4-1 | CASSQPTGRDTQYF
TRBV14 | CASSYTRTGYTDTQYF
TRBV30 | CAWSPQSNYGYTF
TRBV7-9 | CASSLTLGPQHF
TRBV11-2 | CASNLGGGAYNEQFF
TRBV6-1 | CASTGLSGANVLTF
TRBV6-1 | CASRRDLNTGELFF